The 28 T cell receptor beta chains in this list originate from one sample, sequenced in a study of cytomegalovirus exposure and HLA in healthy donors. Use of 60 Vbeta and 13 Jbeta primers characterized the PCR. The protocol was immunoSEQ multiplex PCR, while the TCRdb copy is restricted to in-frame clones and leaves out a portion. In total, the table holds about 110,000 clones. The specimen was PBMCs. The receptors here all came from a man in his forties or fifties in good health and CMV-seronegative.

The chain has TRBV10-3 and TRBJ2-7; tentatively, D is TRBD1 (6 bases). The CDR3 runs 15 residues. Germline-derived CDR1 and CDR2 are ENHRY and SYGVKD. Trimming left V 0 bases short and J 6 bases short, with 15 bases between. The CDR3 sequence: CAISESRTAAREQYF. In DNA form, the CDR3 reads TGTGCCATCAGTGAGTCGAGGACAGCTGCTCGCGAGCAGTACTTC.

This sequence joins TRBV6-5 and TRBJ2-2, with D possibly being TRBD2 (5 bases). Germline-derived CDR1 and CDR2 are MNHEY and SVGAGI. This CDR3 contains 15 residues. V was shortened by 4 bases and J by 5 bases, with 14 bases between the two germline ends. The CDR3 DNA follows: TGTGCCAGCAGTTCGGGGTTGGGTTATACCGGGGAGCTGTTTTTT. Residues: CASSSGLGYTGELFF.

This chain joins TRBV4-3 and TRBJ1-1, with a tentative D call TRBD1 (5 bases). The V and J ends lost 4 bases and 1 base respectively, with 10 bases between them. Germline CDR1 reads LGHNA; CDR2 reads YSLEER. CDR3 length equals 14 residues. The CDR3 DNA reads TGCGCCAGCAGCCTTTGGGGGGGGAACACTGAAGCTTTCTTT. It is translated as CASSLWGGNTEAFF.

This chain joins TRBV6-5 and TRBJ2-3, with D maybe TRBD2 (6 bases). Trimming left V 0 bases short and J 2 bases short, with 12 bases between. The germline V gene encodes CDR1 MNHEY and CDR2 SVGAGI. This CDR3 has 16 amino acids. The CDR3 bases are TGTGCCAGCAGTTACTCGAGTAGCGGTTTCACAGATACGCAGTATTTT. It specifies CASSYSSSGFTDTQYF.

The chain combines TRBV9 with TRBJ2-3; 8 bases line up with TRBD2. With 1 base clipped from V and 0 bases from J, the junction kept 10 bases outside the gene matches. Germline CDR1 and CDR2: SGDLS and YYNGEE. The CDR3 length is 18 residues. This CDR3 reads CASSVRTREGYSTDTQYF. CDR3 DNA: TGTGCCAGCAGCGTACGCACACGGGAGGGGTATAGCACAGATACGCAGTATTTT.

The chain employs TRBV4-3 and TRBJ2-2, with D possibly matching TRBD1 (6 bases). V shed 3 bases and J shed 2 bases, with 13 bases lying between them. The CDR3 has 16 residues. From germline, CDR1 is LGHNA and CDR2 YSLEER. The CDR3 DNA reads TGCGCCAGCAGCCAGCGCCGCAGGGGAAACACCGGGGAGCTGTTTTTT. Its protein product is CASSQRRRGNTGELFF.

J is TRBJ1-1 and V is TRBV29-1; perhaps TRBD1 as D (5 bases). The CDR3 is made up of 13 amino acids. The ends were cut back, 1 base at V and 10 bases at J, with 16 bases in the middle. From germline, CDR1 is SQVTM and CDR2 ANQGSEA. The CDR3 bases are TGCAGCGTTGAAGGGTCCGGAAAGGGGTTAGCTTTCTTT. Amino acids: CSVEGSGKGLAFF.

V usage is TRBV19 and J usage is TRBJ2-5; tentative D call: TRBD1 (6 bases). The V gene's germline CDR1 is LNHDA and CDR2 SQIVND (reference sequence). The V end was cut by 5 bases, the J end by 1 base, with 11 bases between. The CDR3 covers 14 residues. The CDR3 DNA reads TGTGCCAGTAGTGTCGAGACAGGCCAAGAGACCCAGTACTTC. It specifies CASSVETGQETQYF.

The CDR3 coding sequence is TGCGCCAGCAGCTTGGGTGGTGGGGACAGATCCTATGGCTACACCTTC. This sequence encodes CASSLGGGDRSYGYTF. The rearrangement uses TRBV5-1 and TRBJ1-2; 7 bases are shared with TRBD1. Unmatched junction bases numbered 9, after V lost 0 bases and J lost 4 bases. The CDR3 totals 16 residues. CDR1 SGHRS and CDR2 YFSETQ come from the germline V gene.

The genes are TRBV4-1 and TRBJ2-1; a weak D match, TRBD1 (6 bases). Germline V gene data show CDR1 as MGHRA and CDR2 as YSYEKL. The CDR3 is 15 residues long. Trimming removed 3 bases from V and 7 bases from J, with 16 bases in between. In DNA, the CDR3 is TGCGCCAGCAGCCAGGGACATGGGATTGGGAATGAGCAGTTCTTC. Translated, it gives CASSQGHGIGNEQFF.

The rearrangement uses TRBV9 and TRBJ1-1; tentatively, D is TRBD1 (5 bases). Germline lookup yields CDR1 SGDLS and CDR2 YYNGEE. The ends were cut back, 1 base at V and 4 bases at J, with 11 bases in the middle. This CDR3 has 14 amino acids. The chain's CDR3 is CASSVSTGGTEAFF. The CDR3, as DNA: TGTGCCAGCAGCGTATCGACGGGGGGCACTGAAGCTTTCTTT.

The V and J genes are TRBV19 and TRBJ2-5; D is unclear. Germline V gene sequence: CDR1 LNHDA, CDR2 SQIVND (reference sequence). Trimming shortened V by 3 bases and J by 2 bases, and 13 bases separated the two germline ends. The length of the CDR3 is 15 residues. The CDR3 DNA reads TGTGCCAGTAGTATTGGATGGGCCCCTCAAGAGACCCAGTACTTC. Amino acids: CASSIGWAPQETQYF.

The chain combines TRBV10-3 with TRBJ1-1; the match to TRBD1 covers 7 bases. Trimming removed 3 bases from V and 2 bases from J; junction bases left unmatched: 6. The CDR3 runs to 15 residues. CDR1 and CDR2 (germline): ENHRY, SYGVKD. CDR3 coding DNA: TGTGCCATCAGTGATCCGGGACAGATAAACACTGAAGCTTTCTTT. As protein: CAISDPGQINTEAFF.

The chain joins TRBV5-1 to TRBJ1-2, with 7 positions matching TRBD1. V lost 0 bases and J lost 5; bases outside the gene matches: 10. The germline V gene has CDR1 SGHRS and CDR2 YFSETQ. The CDR3 length is 16 residues. The CDR3 sequence is CASSLGPGQKTYGYTF. The CDR3 DNA sequence: TGCGCCAGCAGCTTGGGTCCGGGACAGAAGACTTATGGCTACACCTTC.

This chain joins TRBV7-8 and TRBJ1-1, with TRBD1 identical over 8 bases. After removal of 4 bases from V and 7 bases from J, the junction contained 5 bases not matched to a gene. Per the germline V gene, CDR1 is SGHVS and CDR2 is FQNEAQ. The CDR3 runs 13 residues. The chain's CDR3 is CASSWRQGSEAFF. The DNA of the CDR3 is TGTGCCAGCAGCTGGCGACAGGGGAGTGAAGCTTTCTTT.

The chain couples TRBV2 to TRBJ2-7; weak D call: TRBD2 (5 bases). Trimming shortened V by 7 bases and J by 0 bases, and 13 bases separated the two germline ends. This CDR3 is 14 amino acids long. Germline assignment: CDR1 SNHLY and CDR2 FYNNEI. This CDR3 is CASKVNGGSYEQYF. The CDR3 DNA is TGTGCCAGCAAGGTAAACGGAGGCTCCTACGAGCAGTACTTC. Full variable domain (remainder filled in from reference TRBV2 and TRBJ2-7): EPEVTQTPSHQVTQMGQEVILRCVPISNHLYFYWYRQILGQKVEFLVSFYNNEISEKSEIFDDQFSVERPDGSNFTLKIRSTKLEDSAMYFCASKVNGGSYEQYFGPGTRLTVT.

The chain is built from TRBV29-1 and TRBJ1-2, with 9 bases aligning to TRBD1. From germline, CDR1 is SQVTM and CDR2 ANQGSEA. Germline trimming cut 7 bases from V and 9 bases from J; bases unmatched to any gene: 9. This CDR3 has 12 amino acids. The CDR3 DNA sequence: TGCAGCGGGGGATATGGACAGGGGAGCTACACCTTC. Encoded protein: CSGGYGQGSYTF.

The V and J genes are TRBV5-6 and TRBJ1-1, with D possibly TRBD1 on 5 matching bases. Trimming removed 4 bases at V and 1 base at J, with 11 bases between. Germline values: CDR1 SGHDT, CDR2 YYEEEE. The CDR3 totals 14 residues. In DNA form, the CDR3 reads TGTGCCAGCAGCCCCGACAGCTGGAACACTGAAGCTTTCTTT. Protein sequence: CASSPDSWNTEAFF.

The DNA for the CDR3 is TGTGCCAGCTCAGGACAGGGGGCTACGGAGCCCCAGCATTTT. The encoded protein is CASSGQGATEPQHF. V and J are TRBV18 and TRBJ1-5; 11 positions agree with TRBD1. Per germline, CDR1 KGHSH and CDR2 LQKENI. The CDR3 has 14 amino acids. The V gene end was trimmed by 5 bases and the J gene end by 8 bases; junction bases not matched to a gene: 5.

The chain has TRBV5-4 and TRBJ2-7; TRBD2 might be the D (6 bases). This CDR3 contains 14 residues. Between the trimmed V and J ends, which lost 2 bases and 4 bases, there was a span of 13 bases. Germline CDR1 and CDR2: SGHNT and YYREEE (reference sequence). CDR3 in DNA: TGTGCCAGCAGCTTAAAGGGAGGCGTTTACGAGCAGTACTTC. Amino acid sequence: CASSLKGGVYEQYF.

The chain uses TRBV25-1 and TRBJ2-7; 8 positions agree with TRBD1. CDR1 and CDR2 from the germline V gene are MGHDK and SYGVNS. The CDR3 spans 15 residues. V was clipped by 4 bases and J by 6 bases; unmatched bases: 11. The CDR3 DNA reads as TGTGCCAGCAGTGTTGCGCAGGGGGCGGTTATCGAGCAGTACTTC. It translates to CASSVAQGAVIEQYF.

V gene TRBV6-5 combines with J gene TRBJ2-1; 8 bases align to TRBD1. Germline CDR1 is MNHEY and CDR2 is SVGAGI. This CDR3 region has 13 residues. V trimming: 6 bases; J trimming: 7 bases; junction bases outside the gene matches: 5. The CDR3 region has the DNA TGTGCCAGCAGAGGGACAGGCCGGAATGAGCAGTTCTTC. This sequence encodes CASRGTGRNEQFF.

Notes on this clone: The junction departs from germline at one end; a sequencing error may be responsible. The chain carries TRBV6-6 and TRBJ1-1, with a tentative D call TRBD1 (6 bases). The CDR3 has 13 amino acids. The germline V gene has CDR1 MNHNY and CDR2 SVGAGI (reference sequence). The CDR3 region has the DNA TGTGCCAGCCTTCAAACAGGGAACACTGAAGCTCTCTTT. Translating it yields CASLQTGNTEALF.

The chain combines TRBV7-2 with TRBJ2-1; D not resolved. Trimming took 2 bases from V and 3 from J, leaving 8 bases between them. Germline V lookup: CDR1 SGHTA, CDR2 FQGNSA. The CDR3 runs to 14 residues. The CDR3 spells CASSLSVSYNEQFF. CDR3 bases: TGTGCCAGCAGCTTATCTGTCAGCTACAATGAGCAGTTCTTC.

The rearrangement joins TRBV7-2 to TRBJ2-7, with a weak D call TRBD1 (6 bases). Deletions cut 5 bases from V and 3 bases from J, with 11 bases between. CDR1 and CDR2 from the germline V gene are SGHTA and FQGNSA. CDR3 size: 13 residues. This CDR3 is CASSLGQHYEQYF. The CDR3 DNA reads TGTGCCAGCAGCCTGGGACAACACTACGAGCAGTACTTC.

This chain connects TRBV5-8 to TRBJ1-3; 9 positions agree with TRBD1. The CDR3 loop spans 17 amino acids. The germline V gene encodes CDR1 SGHTS and CDR2 YDEGEE. V trimming: 4 bases; J trimming: 0 bases; junction bases outside the gene matches: 8. The CDR3 DNA sequence: TGTGCCAGCAGCACCCGGGGACAGGGAAGCTCTGGAAACACCATATATTTT. Protein: CASSTRGQGSSGNTIYF.

The chain carries TRBV11-2 and TRBJ2-5; 9 nucleotides align to TRBD2. V dropped 5 bases and J dropped 4; count of bases not matched to a gene: 8. The germline gives CDR1 SGHAT, CDR2 FQNNGV. This CDR3 spans 15 amino acids. The CDR3 reads CASSRSSGEGETQYF. DNA for the CDR3: TGTGCCAGCAGCCGTTCTAGCGGGGAAGGAGAGACCCAGTACTTC.

The rearrangement uses TRBV27 and TRBJ2-1; unclear D gene. Trimming shortened V by 3 bases and J by 2 bases, and 11 bases separated the two germline ends. CDR3 length: 15 amino acids. Germline V gene sequence: CDR1 MNHEY, CDR2 SMNVEV (reference sequence). The CDR3 reads CASSFGRQTYNEQFF. CDR3 in DNA: TGTGCCAGCAGTTTTGGCAGGCAAACCTACAATGAGCAGTTCTTC.